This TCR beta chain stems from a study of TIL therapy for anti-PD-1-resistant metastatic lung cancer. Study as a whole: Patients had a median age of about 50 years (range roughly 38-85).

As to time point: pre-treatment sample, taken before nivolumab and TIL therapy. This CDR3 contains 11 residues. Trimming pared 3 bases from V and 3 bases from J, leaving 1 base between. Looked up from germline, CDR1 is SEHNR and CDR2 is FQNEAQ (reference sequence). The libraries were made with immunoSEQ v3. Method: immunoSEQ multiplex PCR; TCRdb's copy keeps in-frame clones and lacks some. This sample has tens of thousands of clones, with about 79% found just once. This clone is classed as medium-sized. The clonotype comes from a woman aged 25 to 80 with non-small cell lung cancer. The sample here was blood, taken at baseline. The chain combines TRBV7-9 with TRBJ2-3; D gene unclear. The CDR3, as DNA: TGTGCCAGCAGCTTGACAGATACGCAGTATTTT. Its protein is CASSLTDTQYF. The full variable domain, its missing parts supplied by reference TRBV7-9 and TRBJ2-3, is DTGVSQNPRHKITKRGQNVTFRCDPISEHNRLYWYRQTLGQGPEFLTYFQNEAQLEKSRLLSDRFSAERPKGSFSTLEIQRTEQGDSAMYLCASSLTDTQYFGPGTRLTVL.